This TCR beta chain originates from a study of vaccination effects on CD4 cells after COVID-19. The repertoire was sequenced with immunoSEQ multiplex PCR; TCRdb's copy has only in-frame clones and lacks some. The sample includes some 30,000 clones, approximately 76% of them seen just once. A word on this clone: What it binds is not known.

CDR3 length: 15 amino acids. Trimming cost V 2 bases and J 0 bases, with 9 bases left between them. Germline values: CDR1 SGDLS, CDR2 YYNGEE. Expansion of antigen-specific CD4+ T cells with viral peptide pools was carried out by the ViraFEST assay before sequencing. Culturing for around 10 days preceded CD4+ T cell isolation. Nobody among the vaccine recipients had prior SARS-CoV-2 infection (nucleocapsid antibodies were negative). V and J are TRBV9 and TRBJ1-5; D not certain. The specimen comprised CD4+ T cells from PBMCs cultured with SARS-CoV-2 spike peptides, sampled before COVID-19 vaccination. This TCR was recovered from a human donor who received a COVID-19 vaccine. This CDR3 is CASSVTGDSNQPQHF. In DNA form, the CDR3 reads TGTGCCAGCAGCGTGACCGGGGATAGCAATCAGCCCCAGCATTTT.